The clone carrying this T cell receptor beta chain appeared a single time. Authors' analysis steps: Estimation of nucleated cell counts was performed using reference gene primer amplification. TCRdb's copy holds only in-frame clones and misses some; the assay was immunoSEQ multiplex PCR. That table supplies the V and J calls and clone size; D and trimming were determined from the DNA. The table has 240,000 or so clones, about 86% seen once. CDR1 is SGHTA and CDR2 is FQGNSA in the germline V gene. Trimming stripped 3 bases from V and 9 bases from J, with 12 bases between. The CDR3 has 13 amino acids. This sample was included in a study of blood T cell repertoires in COVID-19. Across the whole study: The United States, Italy and Spain provided the acute and convalescent COVID-19 samples. The cDNA or gDNA used as material had been derived from T cells, B-cell-depleted T cells, or PBMCs.

The rearrangement uses TRBV7-2 and TRBJ2-1; D possibly corresponds to TRBD1 (5 bases). Material for sequencing was peripheral blood. This TCR was sampled from a woman under 40 who had recovered from COVID-19. In nucleotides, the CDR3 is TGTGCCAGCAGCTTCGCAGGGTACGGTGAGCAGTTCTTC. Translating it yields CASSFAGYGEQFF. The entire variable domain, with the rest obtained from reference TRBV7-2 and TRBJ2-1, is as follows: GAGVSQSPSNKVTEKGKDVELRCDPISGHTALYWYRQSLGQGLEFLIYFQGNSAPDKSGLPSDRFSAERTGGSVSTLTIQRTQQEDSAVYLCASSFAGYGEQFFGPGTRLTVL.